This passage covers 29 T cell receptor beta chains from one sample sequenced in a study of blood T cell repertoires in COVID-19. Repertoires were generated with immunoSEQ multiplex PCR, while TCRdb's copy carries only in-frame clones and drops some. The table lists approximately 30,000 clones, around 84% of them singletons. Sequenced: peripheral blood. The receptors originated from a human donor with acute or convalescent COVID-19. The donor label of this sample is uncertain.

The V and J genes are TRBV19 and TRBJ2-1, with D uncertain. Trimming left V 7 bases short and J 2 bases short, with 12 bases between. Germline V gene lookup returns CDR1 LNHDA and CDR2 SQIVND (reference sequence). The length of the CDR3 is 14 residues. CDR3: CASKYSSTYNEQFF. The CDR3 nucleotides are TGTGCCAGTAAGTACTCCTCGACCTACAATGAGCAGTTCTTC.

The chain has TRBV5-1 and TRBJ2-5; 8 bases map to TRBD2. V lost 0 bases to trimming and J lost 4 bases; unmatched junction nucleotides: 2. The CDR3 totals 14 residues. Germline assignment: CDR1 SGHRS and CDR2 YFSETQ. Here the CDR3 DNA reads TGCGCCAGCAGCTTGGGAGCGGGAGTAGAGACCCAGTACTTC. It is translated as CASSLGAGVETQYF. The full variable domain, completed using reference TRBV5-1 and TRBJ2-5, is KAGVTQTPRYLIKTRGQQVTLSCSPISGHRSVSWYQQTPGQGLQFLFEYFSETQRNKGNFPGRFSGRQFSNSRSEMNVSTLELGDSALYLCASSLGAGVETQYFGPGTRLLVL.

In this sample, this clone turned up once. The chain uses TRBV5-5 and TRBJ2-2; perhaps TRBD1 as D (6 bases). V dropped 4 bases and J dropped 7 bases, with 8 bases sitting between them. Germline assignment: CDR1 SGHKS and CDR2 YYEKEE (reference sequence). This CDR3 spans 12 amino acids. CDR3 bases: TGTGCCAGCAGCGGGACAATCGGGGAGCTGTTTTTT. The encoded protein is CASSGTIGELFF.

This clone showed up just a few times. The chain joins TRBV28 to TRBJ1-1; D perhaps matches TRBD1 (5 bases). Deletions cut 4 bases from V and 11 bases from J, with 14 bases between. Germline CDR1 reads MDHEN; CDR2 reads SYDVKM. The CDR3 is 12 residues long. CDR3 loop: CASSWEGLDAFF. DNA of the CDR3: TGTGCCAGCAGTTGGGAGGGGCTGGATGCTTTCTTT.

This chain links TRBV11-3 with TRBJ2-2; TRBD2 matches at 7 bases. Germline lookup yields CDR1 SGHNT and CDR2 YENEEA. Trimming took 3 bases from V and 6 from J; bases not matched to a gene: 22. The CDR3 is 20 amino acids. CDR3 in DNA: TGTGCCAGCAGCTTTTCGTTCGGCCAGGGAGGGGCTCGAGGGTCCGGGGAGCTGTTTTTT. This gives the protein CASSFSFGQGGARGSGELFF.

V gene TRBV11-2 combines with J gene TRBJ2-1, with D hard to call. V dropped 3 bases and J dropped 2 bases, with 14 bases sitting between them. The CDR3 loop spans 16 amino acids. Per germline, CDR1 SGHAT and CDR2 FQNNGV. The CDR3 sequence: CASSFSLVGTYNEQFF. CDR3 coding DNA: TGTGCCAGCAGCTTCTCTCTGGTGGGCACCTACAATGAGCAGTTCTTC.

CDR3 in DNA: TGTGCCAGCAGCCTCGGGACTAGCGGGGGGCGCACAGATACGCAGTATTTT. Its translation is CASSLGTSGGRTDTQYF. J is TRBJ2-3 and V is TRBV5-4; 15 bases agree with TRBD2. The CDR3 sequence is 17 residues long. Germline CDR1 and CDR2: SGHNT and YYREEE (reference sequence). V was pared by 4 bases and J by 1 base, with 4 bases of the junction left unmatched.

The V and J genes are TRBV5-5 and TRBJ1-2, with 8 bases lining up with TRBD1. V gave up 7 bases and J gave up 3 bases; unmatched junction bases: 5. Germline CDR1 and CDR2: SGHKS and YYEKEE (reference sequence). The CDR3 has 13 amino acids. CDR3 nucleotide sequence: TGTGCCAGCCAGGGGGCCCTCTACTATGGCTACACCTTC. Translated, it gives CASQGALYYGYTF. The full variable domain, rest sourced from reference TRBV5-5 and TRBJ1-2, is DAGVTQSPTHLIKTRGQQVTLRCSPISGHKSVSWYQQVLGQGPQFIFQYYEKEERGRGNFPDRFSARQFPNYSSELNVNALLLGDSALYLCASQGALYYGYTFGSGTRLTVV.

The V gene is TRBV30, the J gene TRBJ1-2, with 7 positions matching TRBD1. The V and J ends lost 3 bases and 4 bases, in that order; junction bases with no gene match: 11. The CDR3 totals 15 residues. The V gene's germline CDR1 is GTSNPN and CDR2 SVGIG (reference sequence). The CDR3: CAWSVGQETFYGYTF. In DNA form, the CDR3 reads TGTGCCTGGAGCGTCGGACAGGAGACCTTCTATGGCTACACCTTC.

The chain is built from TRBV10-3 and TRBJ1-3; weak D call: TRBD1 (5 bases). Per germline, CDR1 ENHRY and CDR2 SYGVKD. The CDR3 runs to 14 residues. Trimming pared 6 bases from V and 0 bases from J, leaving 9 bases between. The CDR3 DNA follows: TGTGCCATCAGGCAACAGGACTCTGGAAACACCATATATTTT. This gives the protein CAIRQQDSGNTIYF.

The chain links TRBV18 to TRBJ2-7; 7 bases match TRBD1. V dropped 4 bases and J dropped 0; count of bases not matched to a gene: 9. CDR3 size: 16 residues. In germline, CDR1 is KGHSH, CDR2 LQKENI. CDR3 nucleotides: TGTGCCAGCTCACTGGGATCAGGGGGAGACTCCTACGAGCAGTACTTC. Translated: CASSLGSGGDSYEQYF.

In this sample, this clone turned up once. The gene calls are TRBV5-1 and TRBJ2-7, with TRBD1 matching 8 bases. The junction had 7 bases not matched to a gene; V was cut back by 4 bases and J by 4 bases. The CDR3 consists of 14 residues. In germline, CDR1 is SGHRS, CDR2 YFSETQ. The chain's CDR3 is CASSQRQGTYEQYF. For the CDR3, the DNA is TGCGCCAGCAGCCAGCGACAGGGGACATACGAGCAGTACTTC.

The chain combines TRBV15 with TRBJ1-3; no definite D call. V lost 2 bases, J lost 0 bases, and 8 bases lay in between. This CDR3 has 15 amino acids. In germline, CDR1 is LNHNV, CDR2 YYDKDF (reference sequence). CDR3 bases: TGTGCCACCAGCAGAACTTCCTTCTCTGGAAACACCATATATTTT. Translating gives CATSRTSFSGNTIYF. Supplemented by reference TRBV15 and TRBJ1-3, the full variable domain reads DAMVIQNPRYQVTQFGKPVTLSCSQTLNHNVMYWYQQKSSQAPKLLFHYYDKDFNNEADTPDNFQSRRPNTSFCFLDIRSPGLGDTAMYLCATSRTSFSGNTIYFGEGSWLTVV.

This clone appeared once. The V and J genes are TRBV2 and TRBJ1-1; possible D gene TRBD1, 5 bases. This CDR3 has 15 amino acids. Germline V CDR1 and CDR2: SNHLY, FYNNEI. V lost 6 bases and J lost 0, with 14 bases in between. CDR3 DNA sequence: TGTGCCAGCAGGAGAGAAAGACAGCTGAACACTGAAGCTTTCTTT. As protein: CASRRERQLNTEAFF.

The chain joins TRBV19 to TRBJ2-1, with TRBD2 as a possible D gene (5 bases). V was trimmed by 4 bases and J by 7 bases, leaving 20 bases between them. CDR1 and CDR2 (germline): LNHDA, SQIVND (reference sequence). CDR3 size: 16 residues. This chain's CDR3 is CASSSSMVDSWNEQFF. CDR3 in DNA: TGTGCCAGTAGTAGTAGTATGGTGGACTCCTGGAATGAGCAGTTCTTC.

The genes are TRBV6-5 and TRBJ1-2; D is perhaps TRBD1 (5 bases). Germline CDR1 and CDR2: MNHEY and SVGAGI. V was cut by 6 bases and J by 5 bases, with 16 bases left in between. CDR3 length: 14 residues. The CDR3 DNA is TGTGCCAGCAGGGTGGGGCAGGGTGTTTATGGCTACACCTTC. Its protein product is CASRVGQGVYGYTF.

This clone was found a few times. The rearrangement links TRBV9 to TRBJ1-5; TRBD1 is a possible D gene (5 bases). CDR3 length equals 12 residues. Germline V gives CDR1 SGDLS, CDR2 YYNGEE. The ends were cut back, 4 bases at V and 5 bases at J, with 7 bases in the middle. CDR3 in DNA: TGTGCCAGCAGCACAGGCGATCAGCCCCAGCATTTT. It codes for CASSTGDQPQHF. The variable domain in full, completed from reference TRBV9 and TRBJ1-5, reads DSGVTQTPKHLITATGQRVTLRCSPRSGDLSVYWYQQSLDQGLQFLIQYYNGEERAKGNILERFSAQQFPDLHSELNLSSLELGDSALYFCASSTGDQPQHFGDGTRLSIL.

CDR3 loop: CASNRAGFRGDTQYF. The CDR3 coding sequence is TGTGCCAGCAACCGAGCGGGATTCAGGGGAGATACGCAGTATTTT. This chain uses TRBV28 with TRBJ2-3, with a weak D call TRBD2 (7 bases). The CDR3 is 15 residues long. Germline V gene sequence: CDR1 MDHEN, CDR2 SYDVKM. Deletions cut 7 bases from V and 5 bases from J, with 19 bases between.

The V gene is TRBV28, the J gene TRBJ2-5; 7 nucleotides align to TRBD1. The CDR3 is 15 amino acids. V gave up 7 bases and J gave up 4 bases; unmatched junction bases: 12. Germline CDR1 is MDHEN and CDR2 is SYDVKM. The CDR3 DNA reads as TGTGCCAGCACCCCGTTTTCAGGGGGTTTAGAGACCCAGTACTTC. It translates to CASTPFSGGLETQYF.

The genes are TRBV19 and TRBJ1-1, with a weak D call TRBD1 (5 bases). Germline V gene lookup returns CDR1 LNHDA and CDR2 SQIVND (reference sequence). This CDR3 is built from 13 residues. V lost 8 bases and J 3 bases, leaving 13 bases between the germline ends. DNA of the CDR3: TGTGCCAGTCAAAACGAACAGGACACTGAAGCTTTCTTT. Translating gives CASQNEQDTEAFF.

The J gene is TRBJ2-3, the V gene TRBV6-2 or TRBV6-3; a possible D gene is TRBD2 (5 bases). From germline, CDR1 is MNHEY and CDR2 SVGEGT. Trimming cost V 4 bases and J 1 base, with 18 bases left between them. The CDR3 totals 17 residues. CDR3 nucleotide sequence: TGTGCCAGCAGTTCCGCCCCCTTCTTGCGGGGCACAGATACGCAGTATTTT. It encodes CASSSAPFLRGTDTQYF.

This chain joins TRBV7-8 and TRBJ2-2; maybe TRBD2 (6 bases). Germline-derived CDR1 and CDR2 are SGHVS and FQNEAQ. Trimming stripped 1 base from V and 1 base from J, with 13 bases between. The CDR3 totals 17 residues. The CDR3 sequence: CASSLDWGGMNTGELFF. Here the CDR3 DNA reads TGTGCCAGCAGCTTAGATTGGGGCGGGATGAACACCGGGGAGCTGTTTTTT.

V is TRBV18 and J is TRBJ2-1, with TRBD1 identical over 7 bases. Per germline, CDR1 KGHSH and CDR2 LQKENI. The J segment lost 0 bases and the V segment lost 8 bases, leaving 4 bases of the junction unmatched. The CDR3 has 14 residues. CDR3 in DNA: TGTGCCAGCCACCGACAGGGCTCCTACAATGAGCAGTTCTTC. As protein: CASHRQGSYNEQFF.

CDR3 in amino acids: CASSPIRRGGEAFF. The CDR3 DNA reads TGTGCCAGCTCACCAATTCGGAGGGGGGGTGAAGCTTTCTTT. This rearrangement joins TRBV18 to TRBJ1-1; TRBD1 might be the D (6 bases). V was cut by 2 bases and J by 7 bases, with 14 bases left in between. This CDR3 has 14 residues. CDR1 and CDR2 from the germline V gene are KGHSH and LQKENI.

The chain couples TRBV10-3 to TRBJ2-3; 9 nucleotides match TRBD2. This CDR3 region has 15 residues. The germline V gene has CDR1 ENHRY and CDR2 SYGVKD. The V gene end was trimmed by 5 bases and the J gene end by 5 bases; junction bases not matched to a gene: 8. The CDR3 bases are TGTGCCATCAGTCCGGCGGGAGGGCCGGGAGATACGCAGTATTTT. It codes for CAISPAGGPGDTQYF.

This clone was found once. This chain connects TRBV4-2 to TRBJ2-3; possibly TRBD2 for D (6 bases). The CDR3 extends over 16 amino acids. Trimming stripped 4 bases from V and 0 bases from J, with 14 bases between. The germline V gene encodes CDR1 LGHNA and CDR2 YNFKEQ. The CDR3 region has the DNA TGTGCCAGCAGCCTTATAGCGGAGCCTAGCACAGATACGCAGTATTTT. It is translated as CASSLIAEPSTDTQYF.

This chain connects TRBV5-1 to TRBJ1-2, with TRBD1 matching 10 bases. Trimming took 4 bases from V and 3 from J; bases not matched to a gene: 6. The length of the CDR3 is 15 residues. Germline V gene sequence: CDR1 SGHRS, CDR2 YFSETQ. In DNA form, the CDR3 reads TGCGCCAGCAGCAAACGACAGGGGGCACACTATGGCTACACCTTC. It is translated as CASSKRQGAHYGYTF.

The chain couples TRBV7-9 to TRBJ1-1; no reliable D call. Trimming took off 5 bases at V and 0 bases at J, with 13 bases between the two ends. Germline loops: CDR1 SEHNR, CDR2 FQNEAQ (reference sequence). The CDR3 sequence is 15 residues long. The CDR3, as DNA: TGTGCCAGCAGCCCCCCTCGGGTTATGAACACTGAAGCTTTCTTT. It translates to CASSPPRVMNTEAFF.

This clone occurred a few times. CDR3: CASSRGTAEKLFF. The CDR3 DNA follows: TGTGCCAGCAGCCGGGGGACAGCCGAAAAACTGTTTTTT. This chain uses TRBV7-2 with TRBJ1-4, with 7 nucleotides matching TRBD1. V was pared by 5 bases and J by 8 bases, with 5 bases of the junction left unmatched. Germline loops: CDR1 SGHTA, CDR2 FQGNSA. The CDR3 extends over 13 amino acids.